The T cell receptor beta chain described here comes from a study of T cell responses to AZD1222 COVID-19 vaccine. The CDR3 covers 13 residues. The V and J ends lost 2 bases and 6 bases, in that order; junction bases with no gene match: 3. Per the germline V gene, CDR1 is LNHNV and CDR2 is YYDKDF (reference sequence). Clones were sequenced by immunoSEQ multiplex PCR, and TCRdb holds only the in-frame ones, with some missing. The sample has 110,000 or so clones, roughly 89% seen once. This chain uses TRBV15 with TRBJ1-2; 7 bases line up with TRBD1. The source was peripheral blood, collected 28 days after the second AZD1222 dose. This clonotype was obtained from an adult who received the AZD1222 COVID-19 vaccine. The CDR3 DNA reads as TGTGCCACCAGCAGATTAACAGGGGATGGCTACACCTTC. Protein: CATSRLTGDGYTF.